The T cell receptor (beta chain) described here comes from a study of CD8+ T cells in alopecia areata. Study overall: The study gave treated patients oral tofacitinib at 5 to 10 mg twice daily. For 6 to 18 months, tofacitinib was taken, and 6 months off drug followed. Overall study findings and caveats: Tofacitinib significantly brought down scalp clonality and expanded CD8+ clones among top 100.

Reverse transcribed after extraction, RNA yielded cDNA as the sequencing template. Generated by immunoSEQ multiplex PCR, the TCRdb table keeps only in-frame clones and is missing some. The sample has over 100,000 clones; under 60% are singletons. This CDR3 spans 14 amino acids. The junction had 1 base not matched to a gene; V was cut back by 8 bases and J by 4 bases. The germline gives CDR1 MNHEY, CDR2 SMNVEV (reference sequence). Regarding treatment: oral pan-JAK inhibitor, 5-10 mg twice daily. Peripheral blood and lesional scalp punch biopsies were taken from alopecia areata patients. Points on this clone: Its target is unknown.

The sample in question was CD8+ T cells sorted from blood, obtained at week 24, from a patient treated with tofacitinib. The chain is built from TRBV27 and TRBJ2-2; 13 bases are a match to TRBD2. This sequence was found in a human donor with alopecia areata. CDR3 sequence (DNA): TGTGCCAGCGGACTAGCGGGGGTCACCGGGGAGCTGTTTTTT. Its translation is CASGLAGVTGELFF.